This paragraph covers one TCR beta chain sequence. Authors' processing steps: Estimates of nucleated cell counts were drawn from the amplification of reference gene primers. The method was immunoSEQ multiplex PCR; TCRdb's version includes in-frame clones alone and lacks a portion of them. The DNA gave D and trimming, while V, J and clone size come from that table. The sample contains around 400,000 clones, 70% to 90% of which appear only once. This sample is part of a study of blood T cell repertoires in COVID-19. Study-wide context: From the United States, Italy and Spain came samples of acute and convalescent COVID-19. T cells, B-cell-depleted T cells, or PBMCs supplied cDNA or gDNA.

Patients of the Seattle cohort, enrolled during active infection, were followed longitudinally. Germline loops: CDR1 SGHDT, CDR2 YYEEEE. Between the trimmed V and J ends, which lost 0 bases and 2 bases, there was a span of 9 bases. The CDR3 covers 14 residues. V usage is TRBV5-6 and J usage is TRBJ2-7; D is uncertain. This TCR came from a woman aged 25 to 45 with COVID-19, enrolled during active disease. Sequencing was carried out using peripheral blood. CDR3 coding DNA: TGTGCCAGCAGCTTGGAATATGAGGCCTACGAGCAGTACTTC. This encodes CASSLEYEAYEQYF.